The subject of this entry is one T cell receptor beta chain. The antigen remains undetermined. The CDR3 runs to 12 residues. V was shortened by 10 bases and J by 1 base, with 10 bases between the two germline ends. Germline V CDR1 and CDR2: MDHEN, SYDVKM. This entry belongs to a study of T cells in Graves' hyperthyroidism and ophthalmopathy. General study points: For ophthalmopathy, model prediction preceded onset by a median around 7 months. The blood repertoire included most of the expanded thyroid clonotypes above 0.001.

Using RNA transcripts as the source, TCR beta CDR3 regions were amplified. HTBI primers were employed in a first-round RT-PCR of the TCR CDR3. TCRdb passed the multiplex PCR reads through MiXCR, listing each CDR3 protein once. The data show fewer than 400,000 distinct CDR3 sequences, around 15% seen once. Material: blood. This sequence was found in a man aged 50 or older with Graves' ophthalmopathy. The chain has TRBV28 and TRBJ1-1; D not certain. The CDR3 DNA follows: TGTGCCACCTATTGGGGGAACACTGAAGCTTTCTTT. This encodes CATYWGNTEAFF.